Each of the 14 T cell receptor beta chains below was sequenced from the same sample in a study of blood T cell repertoires in COVID-19. Repertoires were generated with immunoSEQ multiplex PCR, while TCRdb's copy carries only in-frame clones and drops some. The table lists approximately 400,000 clones, 70% to 90% of them singletons. Sequenced: PBMCs or T cells enriched from blood (not recorded which). These receptors all come from a woman aged 18-29 years who had recovered from COVID-19.

The J gene is TRBJ2-3, the V gene TRBV4-1, with D tentatively TRBD1 (6 bases). Germline V gene sequence: CDR1 MGHRA, CDR2 YSYEKL. The CDR3 loop spans 18 amino acids. Between the trimmed V and J ends, which lost 2 bases and 6 bases, there was a span of 24 bases. The DNA of the CDR3 is TGCGCCAGCAGCCAAATAGAATCTGGGGGCGCAGAAGCCGATACGCAGTATTTT. Translation: CASSQIESGGAEADTQYF.

In this sample, this clone turned up once. V usage is TRBV7-3 and J usage is TRBJ2-3; 7 bases line up with TRBD2. Germline V gene data show CDR1 as SGHTA and CDR2 as FQGTGA. The CDR3 has 15 residues. J was trimmed by 0 bases and V by 3 bases; bases with no gene match: 3. In DNA, the CDR3 is TGTGCCAGCAGCTTCAGCGGGGCTAGCACAGATACGCAGTATTTT. Residues: CASSFSGASTDTQYF.

The rearrangement joins TRBV19 to TRBJ2-7, with a possible D match to TRBD1 (8 bases). V lost 6 bases to trimming and J lost 1 base, with 16 bases between them. This CDR3 contains 15 residues. From germline, CDR1 is LNHDA and CDR2 SQIVND (reference sequence). CDR3 loop: CASSFGQGLSYEQYF. CDR3 bases: TGTGCCAGTAGCTTCGGACAGGGACTATCCTACGAGCAGTACTTC.

The V call is TRBV4-1, the J call TRBJ2-2; TRBD1 is a possible D gene (6 bases). Germline V gene sequence: CDR1 MGHRA, CDR2 YSYEKL. The CDR3 is made up of 15 amino acids. V was trimmed by 0 bases and J by 1 base, leaving 6 bases between them. The CDR3 DNA reads as TGCGCCAGCAGCCAAGACAGGGGGAACACCGGGGAGCTGTTTTTT. Residues: CASSQDRGNTGELFF.

This sequence joins TRBV2 and TRBJ2-5; 15 positions match TRBD2. The germline gives CDR1 SNHLY, CDR2 FYNNEI. V lost 4 bases to trimming and J lost 5 bases; unmatched junction nucleotides: 8. The CDR3 has 17 residues. The CDR3 DNA is TGTGCCAGCAGTGTGGCGGGACTAGCGGGGGGCGGGGAGACCCAGTACTTC. Translation: CASSVAGLAGGGETQYF. Combining the CDR3 with reference TRBV2 and TRBJ2-5 gives the whole variable domain EPEVTQTPSHQVTQMGQEVILRCVPISNHLYFYWYRQILGQKVEFLVSFYNNEISEKSEIFDDQFSVERPDGSNFTLKIRSTKLEDSAMYFCASSVAGLAGGGETQYFGPGTRLLVL.

On this clone: Other nucleotide sequences from this sample produce the same CDR3. This sequence joins TRBV18 and TRBJ2-3, with unresolved D. The germline V gene has CDR1 KGHSH and CDR2 LQKENI. Between the trimmed V and J ends, which lost 3 bases and 2 bases, there was a span of 3 bases. This CDR3 has 12 amino acids. CDR3 sequence reads: CASSPNTDTQYF. The CDR3 DNA reads TGTGCCAGCTCACCCAACACAGATACGCAGTATTTT.

This chain links TRBV7-3 with TRBJ2-1, with TRBD2 identical over 10 bases. Germline V gives CDR1 SGHTA, CDR2 FQGTGA. The V segment lost 6 bases and the J segment 7 bases; nucleotides outside the gene matches: 6. The CDR3 has 14 amino acids. The CDR3 DNA follows: TGTGCCAGCAGTAAGGCTAGCGGGGGTAATGAGCAGTTCTTC. It specifies CASSKASGGNEQFF. The variable domain in full, with the rest retrieved from reference TRBV7-3 and TRBJ2-1, is GAGVSQTPSNKVTEKGKYVELRCDPISGHTALYWYRQSLGQGPEFLIYFQGTGAADDSGLPNDRFFAVRPEGSVSTLKIQRTERGDSAVYLCASSKASGGNEQFFGPGTRLTVL.

The chain is built from TRBV12-3 or TRBV12-4 and TRBJ1-1; tentative D call: TRBD1 (6 bases). The CDR3 runs 13 residues. The V gene lost 0 bases and the J gene lost 6 bases, with 8 bases spanning the gap. CDR3 DNA sequence: TGTGCCAGCAGTTTAGCTAAGGGGGCTGAAGCTTTCTTT. Translated, it gives CASSLAKGAEAFF.

The rearrangement joins TRBV5-4 to TRBJ1-2; D possibly corresponds to TRBD1 (6 bases). The CDR3 is 14 residues long. Trimming pared 0 bases from V and 5 bases from J, leaving 11 bases between. From germline, CDR1 is SGHNT and CDR2 YYREEE (reference sequence). The CDR3 DNA reads as TGTGCCAGCAGCTTGGACAACAGGGTATATGGCTACACCTTC. Amino acids: CASSLDNRVYGYTF.

As concerns this clone: The sample has other DNA sequences that encode this CDR3 too. The chain combines TRBV6-5 with TRBJ1-6, with TRBD1 identical over 11 bases. After removal of 6 bases from V and 8 bases from J, the junction contained 3 bases not matched to a gene. Germline loops: CDR1 MNHEY, CDR2 SVGAGI. This CDR3 comprises 14 residues. The CDR3: CASSRTGGDSPLHF. DNA of the CDR3: TGTGCCAGCAGCCGGACAGGGGGCGATTCACCCCTCCACTTT.

This sequence joins TRBV5-8 and TRBJ2-2; no firm D call. There are 13 residues in the CDR3. Trimming took 1 base from V and 7 from J, leaving 8 bases between them. Germline V CDR1 and CDR2: SGHTS, YDEGEE. CDR3 sequence reads: CASSLILVGELFF. As DNA, the CDR3 is TGTGCCAGCAGCTTGATACTCGTCGGGGAGCTGTTTTTT.

This clone has just a few counts. Here the CDR3 reads CATGTFSNQPQHF. The CDR3 region has the DNA TGTGCCACCGGGACATTTAGCAATCAGCCCCAGCATTTT. The chain uses TRBV24-1 and TRBJ1-5; weak D call: TRBD1 (6 bases). CDR3 length: 13 amino acids. CDR1 and CDR2 (germline): KGHDR, SFDVKD. V gave up 9 bases and J gave up 0 bases, with 8 bases separating them.

The gene calls are TRBV19 and TRBJ2-7; perhaps TRBD2 as D (6 bases). The CDR3 has 15 amino acids. The V end was cut by 3 bases, the J end by 0 bases, with 12 bases between. The V gene's germline CDR1 is LNHDA and CDR2 SQIVND (reference sequence). CDR3 residues: CASSIGGRNSYEQYF. The DNA of the CDR3 is TGTGCCAGTAGTATCGGAGGGAGGAACTCCTACGAGCAGTACTTC.

The V call is TRBV28, the J call TRBJ1-2; D remains unclear. CDR3 size: 14 residues. V was clipped by 2 bases and J by 4 bases, with 11 bases between them. Germline CDR1 is MDHEN and CDR2 is SYDVKM. The CDR3 here is CASSLGLQIYGYTF. In DNA form, the CDR3 reads TGTGCCAGCAGTTTAGGCTTACAGATCTATGGCTACACCTTC.